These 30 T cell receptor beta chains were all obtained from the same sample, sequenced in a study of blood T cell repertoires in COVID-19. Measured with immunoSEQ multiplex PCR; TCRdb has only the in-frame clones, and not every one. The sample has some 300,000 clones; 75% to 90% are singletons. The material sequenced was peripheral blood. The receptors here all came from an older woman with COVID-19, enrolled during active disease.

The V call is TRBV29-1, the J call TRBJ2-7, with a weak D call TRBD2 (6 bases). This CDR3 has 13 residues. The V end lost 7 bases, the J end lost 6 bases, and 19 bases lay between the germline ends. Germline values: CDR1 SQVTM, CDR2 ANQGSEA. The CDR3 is CSAESFGGSEQYF. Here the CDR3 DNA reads TGCAGCGCGGAGTCTTTCGGGGGAAGCGAGCAGTACTTC.

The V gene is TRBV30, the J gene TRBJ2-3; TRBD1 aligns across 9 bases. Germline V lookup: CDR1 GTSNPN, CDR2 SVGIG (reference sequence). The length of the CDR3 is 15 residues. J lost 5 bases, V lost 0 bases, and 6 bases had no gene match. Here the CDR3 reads CAWSVKTGGGDTQYF. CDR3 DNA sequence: TGTGCCTGGAGTGTTAAGACAGGGGGTGGAGATACGCAGTATTTT.

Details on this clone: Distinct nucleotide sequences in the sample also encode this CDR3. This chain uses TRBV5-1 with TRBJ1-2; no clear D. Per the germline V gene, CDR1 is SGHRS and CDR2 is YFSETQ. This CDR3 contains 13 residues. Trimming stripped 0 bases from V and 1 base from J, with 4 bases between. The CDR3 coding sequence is TGCGCCAGCAGCTTGGGAGGTAACTATGGCTACACCTTC. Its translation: CASSLGGNYGYTF.

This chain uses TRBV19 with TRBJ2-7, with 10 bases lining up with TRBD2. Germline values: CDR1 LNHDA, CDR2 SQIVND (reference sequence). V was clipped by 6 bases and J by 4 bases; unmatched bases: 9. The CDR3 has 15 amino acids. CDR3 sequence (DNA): TGTGCCAGTAGCCATACGCCTAGCGGGGGTTACGAGCAGTACTTC. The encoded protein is CASSHTPSGGYEQYF.

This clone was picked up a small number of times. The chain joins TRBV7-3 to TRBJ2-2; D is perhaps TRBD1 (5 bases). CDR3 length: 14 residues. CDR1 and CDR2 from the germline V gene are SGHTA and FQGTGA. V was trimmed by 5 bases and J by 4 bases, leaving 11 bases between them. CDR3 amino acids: CASSRGQTTGELFF. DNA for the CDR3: TGTGCCAGCAGCCGTGGACAAACCACCGGGGAGCTGTTTTTT. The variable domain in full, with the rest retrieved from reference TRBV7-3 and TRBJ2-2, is GAGVSQTPSNKVTEKGKYVELRCDPISGHTALYWYRQSLGQGPEFLIYFQGTGAADDSGLPNDRFFAVRPEGSVSTLKIQRTERGDSAVYLCASSRGQTTGELFFGEGSRLTVL.

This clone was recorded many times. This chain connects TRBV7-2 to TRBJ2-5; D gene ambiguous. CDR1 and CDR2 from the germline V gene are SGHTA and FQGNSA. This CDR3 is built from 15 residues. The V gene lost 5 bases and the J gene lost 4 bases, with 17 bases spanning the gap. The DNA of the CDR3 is TGTGCCAGCAGCCCAGGTCCCCAAGGCACAGAGACCCAGTACTTC. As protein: CASSPGPQGTETQYF.

In DNA form, the CDR3 reads TGCGCCAGCAGCTGGGACAGGGGAGGTGGGAACACTGAAGCTTTCTTT. Amino acids: CASSWDRGGGNTEAFF. V is TRBV5-1 and J is TRBJ1-1; 10 bases align to TRBD1. This CDR3 contains 16 residues. Germline CDR1 SGHRS, CDR2 YFSETQ. V lost 3 bases and J lost 1; bases outside the gene matches: 6.

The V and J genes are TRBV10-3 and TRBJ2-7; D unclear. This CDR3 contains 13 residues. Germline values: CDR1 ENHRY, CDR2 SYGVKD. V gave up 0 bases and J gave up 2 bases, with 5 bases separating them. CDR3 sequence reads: CAISESSPYEQYF. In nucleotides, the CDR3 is TGTGCCATCAGTGAGTCGAGTCCCTACGAGCAGTACTTC.

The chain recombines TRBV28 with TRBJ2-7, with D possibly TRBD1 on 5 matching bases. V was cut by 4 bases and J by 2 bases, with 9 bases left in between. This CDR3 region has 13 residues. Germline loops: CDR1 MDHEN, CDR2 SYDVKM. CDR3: CASSSQDTYEQYF. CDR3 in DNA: TGTGCCAGCAGTTCACAGGATACCTACGAGCAGTACTTC.

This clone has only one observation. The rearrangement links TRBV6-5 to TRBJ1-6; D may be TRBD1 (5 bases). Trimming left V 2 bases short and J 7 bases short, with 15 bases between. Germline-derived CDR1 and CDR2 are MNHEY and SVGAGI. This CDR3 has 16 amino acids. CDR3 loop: CASSYRWAGKNSPLHF. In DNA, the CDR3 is TGTGCCAGCAGTTACCGTTGGGCAGGGAAAAATTCACCCCTCCACTTT.

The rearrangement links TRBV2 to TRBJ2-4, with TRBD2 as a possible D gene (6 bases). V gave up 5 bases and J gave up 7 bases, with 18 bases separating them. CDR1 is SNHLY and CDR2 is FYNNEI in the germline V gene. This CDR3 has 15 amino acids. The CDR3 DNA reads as TGTGCCAGCAGTCAGGAAAGGATCGGAGGGAACATTCAGTACTTC. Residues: CASSQERIGGNIQYF.

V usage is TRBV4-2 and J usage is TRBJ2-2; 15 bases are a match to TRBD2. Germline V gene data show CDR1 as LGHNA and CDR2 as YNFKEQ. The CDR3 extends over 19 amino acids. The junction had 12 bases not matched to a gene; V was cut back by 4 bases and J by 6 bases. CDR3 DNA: TGTGCCAGCAGCCCAGCAGCCGGGACTAGCGGGGGGCGGGCCGGGGAGCTGTTTTTT. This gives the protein CASSPAAGTSGGRAGELFF.

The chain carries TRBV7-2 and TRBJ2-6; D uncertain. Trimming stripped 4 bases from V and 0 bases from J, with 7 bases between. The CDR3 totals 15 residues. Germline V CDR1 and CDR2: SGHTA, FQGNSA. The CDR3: CASSSSLSGANVLTF. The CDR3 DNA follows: TGTGCCAGCAGCTCCTCACTCTCTGGGGCCAACGTCCTGACTTTC.

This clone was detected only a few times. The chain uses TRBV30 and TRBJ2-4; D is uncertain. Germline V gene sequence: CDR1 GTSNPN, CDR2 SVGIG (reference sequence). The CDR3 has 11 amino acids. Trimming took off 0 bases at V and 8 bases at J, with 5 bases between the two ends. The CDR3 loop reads CAWSVQDIQYF. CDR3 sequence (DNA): TGTGCCTGGAGTGTACAAGACATTCAGTACTTC.

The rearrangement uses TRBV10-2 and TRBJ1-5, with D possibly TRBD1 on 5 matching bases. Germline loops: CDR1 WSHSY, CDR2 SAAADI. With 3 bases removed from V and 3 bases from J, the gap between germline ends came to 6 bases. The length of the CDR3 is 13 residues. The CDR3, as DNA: TGCGCCAGCAGTGACAGGGACAATCAGCCCCAGCATTTT. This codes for CASSDRDNQPQHF.

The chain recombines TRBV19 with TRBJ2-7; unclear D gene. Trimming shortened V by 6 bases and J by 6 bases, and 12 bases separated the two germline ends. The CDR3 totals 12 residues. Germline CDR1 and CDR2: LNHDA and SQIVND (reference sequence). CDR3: CASSPGGREQYF. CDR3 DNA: TGTGCCAGTAGCCCCGGCGGTCGCGAGCAGTACTTC.

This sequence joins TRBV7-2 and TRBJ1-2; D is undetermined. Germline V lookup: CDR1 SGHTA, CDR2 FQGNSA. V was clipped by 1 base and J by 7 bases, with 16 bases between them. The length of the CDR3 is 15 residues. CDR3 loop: CASSLEGGVVGGYTF. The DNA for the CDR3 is TGTGCCAGCAGCTTAGAAGGAGGAGTGGTGGGTGGCTACACCTTC.

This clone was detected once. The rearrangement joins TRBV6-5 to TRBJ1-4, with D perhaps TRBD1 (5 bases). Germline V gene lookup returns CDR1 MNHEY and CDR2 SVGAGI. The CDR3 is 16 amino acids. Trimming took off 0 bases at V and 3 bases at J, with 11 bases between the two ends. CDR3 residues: CASSYSLWGANEKLFF. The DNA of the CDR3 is TGTGCCAGCAGTTACTCCCTATGGGGGGCTAATGAAAAACTGTTTTTT.

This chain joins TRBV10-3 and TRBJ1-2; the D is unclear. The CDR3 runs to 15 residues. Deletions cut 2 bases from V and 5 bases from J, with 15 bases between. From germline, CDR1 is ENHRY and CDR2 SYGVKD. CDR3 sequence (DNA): TGTGCCATCAGTGAGGGCCCCGGGGAATTTTATGGCTACACCTTC. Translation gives CAISEGPGEFYGYTF.

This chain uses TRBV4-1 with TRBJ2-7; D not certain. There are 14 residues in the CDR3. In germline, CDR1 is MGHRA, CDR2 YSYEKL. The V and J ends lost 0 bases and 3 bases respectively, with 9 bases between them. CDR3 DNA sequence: TGCGCCAGCAGCCAAGATGACATCCTCTACGAGCAGTACTTC. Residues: CASSQDDILYEQYF.

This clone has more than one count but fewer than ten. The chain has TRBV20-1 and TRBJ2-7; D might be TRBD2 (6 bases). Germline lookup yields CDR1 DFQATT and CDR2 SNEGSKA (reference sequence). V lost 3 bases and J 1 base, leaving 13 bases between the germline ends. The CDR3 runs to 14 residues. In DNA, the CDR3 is TGCAGTGCTAGTGAACCGGGGGATTCCTACGAGCAGTACTTC. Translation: CSASEPGDSYEQYF.

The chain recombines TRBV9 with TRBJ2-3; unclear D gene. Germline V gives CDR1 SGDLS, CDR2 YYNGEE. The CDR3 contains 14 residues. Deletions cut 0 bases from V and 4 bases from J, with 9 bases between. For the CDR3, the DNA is TGTGCCAGCAGCGTAGCGGCTCTAGCAGATACGCAGTATTTT. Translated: CASSVAALADTQYF.

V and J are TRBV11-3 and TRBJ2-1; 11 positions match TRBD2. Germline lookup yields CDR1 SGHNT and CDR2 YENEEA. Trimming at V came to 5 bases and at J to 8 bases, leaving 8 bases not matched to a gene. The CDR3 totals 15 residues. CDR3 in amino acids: CASSLVAGGLYEQFF. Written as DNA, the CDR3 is TGTGCCAGCAGCCTAGTAGCGGGGGGGCTCTATGAGCAGTTCTTC.

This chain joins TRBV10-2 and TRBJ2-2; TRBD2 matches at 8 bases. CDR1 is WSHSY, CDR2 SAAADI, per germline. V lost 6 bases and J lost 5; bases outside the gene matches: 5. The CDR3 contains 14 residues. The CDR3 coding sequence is TGCGCCAGCAGCCCCGGGGGGGGGACCGGGGAGCTGTTTTTT. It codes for CASSPGGGTGELFF.

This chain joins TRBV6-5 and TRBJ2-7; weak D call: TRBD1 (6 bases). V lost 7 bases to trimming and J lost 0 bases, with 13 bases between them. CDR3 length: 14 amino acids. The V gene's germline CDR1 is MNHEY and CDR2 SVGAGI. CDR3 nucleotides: TGTGCCAGCAAGCCGGGACAAAGCTCCTACGAGCAGTACTTC. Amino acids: CASKPGQSSYEQYF.

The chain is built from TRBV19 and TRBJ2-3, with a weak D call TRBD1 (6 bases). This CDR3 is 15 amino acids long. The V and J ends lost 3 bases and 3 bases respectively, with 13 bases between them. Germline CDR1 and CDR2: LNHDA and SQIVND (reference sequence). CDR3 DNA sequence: TGTGCCAGTAGTATTACAGGGATGGGTACAGATACGCAGTATTTT. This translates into CASSITGMGTDTQYF.

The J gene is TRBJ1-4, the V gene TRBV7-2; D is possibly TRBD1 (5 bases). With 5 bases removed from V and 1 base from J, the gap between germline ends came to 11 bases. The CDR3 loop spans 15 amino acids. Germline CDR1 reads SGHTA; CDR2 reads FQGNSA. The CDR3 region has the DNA TGTGCCAGCAGCCCGAGCGGGGGAACTAATGAAAAACTGTTTTTT. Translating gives CASSPSGGTNEKLFF.

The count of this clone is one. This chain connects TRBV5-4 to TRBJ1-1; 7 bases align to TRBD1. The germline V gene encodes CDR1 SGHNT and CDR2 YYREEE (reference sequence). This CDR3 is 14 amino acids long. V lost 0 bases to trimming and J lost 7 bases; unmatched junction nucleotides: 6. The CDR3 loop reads CASSLAGGPREAFF. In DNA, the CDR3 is TGTGCCAGCAGCTTGGCAGGGGGTCCACGTGAAGCTTTCTTT.

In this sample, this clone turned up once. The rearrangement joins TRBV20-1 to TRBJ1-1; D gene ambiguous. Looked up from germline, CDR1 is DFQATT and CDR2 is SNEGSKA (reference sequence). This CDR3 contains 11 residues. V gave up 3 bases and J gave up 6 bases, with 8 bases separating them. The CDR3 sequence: CSASNRAEAFF. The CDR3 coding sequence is TGCAGTGCTAGTAACCGCGCTGAAGCTTTCTTT.

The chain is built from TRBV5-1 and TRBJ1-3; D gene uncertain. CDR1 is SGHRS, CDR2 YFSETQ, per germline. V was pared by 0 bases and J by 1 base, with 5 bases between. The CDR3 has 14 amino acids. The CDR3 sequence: CASSLEESGNTIYF. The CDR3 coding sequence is TGCGCCAGCAGCTTGGAAGAGTCTGGAAACACCATATATTTT.